The 31 T cell receptor beta chains reported below all come from one sample, sequenced in a study of blood T cell repertoires in COVID-19. Some clones are missing from TCRdb's copy, which holds only in-frame ones; the method was immunoSEQ multiplex PCR. Of 95,000 to 110,000 clones listed, approximately 90% were seen once; the top ten hold 1% to 1.5%. The sample taken for sequencing was peripheral blood. These receptors all come from a woman in her 30s with acute or convalescent COVID-19.

This clone was seen more than once but under ten times. At the DNA level, this CDR3 is encoded by other sequences in the same sample as well. The CDR3 DNA sequence: TGTGCCAGCAGCGAGGGTAACAATCAGCCCCAGCATTTT. This codes for CASSEGNNQPQHF. This chain uses TRBV14 with TRBJ1-5; D not certain. Deletions cut 5 bases from V and 3 bases from J, with 8 bases between. The germline CDR1 and CDR2 sequences are SGHDN and FVKESK. This CDR3 region has 13 residues.

The gene calls are TRBV6-2 or TRBV6-3 and TRBJ2-7; 8 nucleotides agree with TRBD1. Germline lookup yields CDR1 MNHEY and CDR2 SVGEGT. V shed 2 bases and J 3 bases; nucleotides not matched to a gene: 6. The CDR3 consists of 15 residues. The CDR3 nucleotides are TGTGCCAGCAGTTACGGTGACAGGGGAGGCTACGAGCAGTACTTC. Amino acids: CASSYGDRGGYEQYF.

The chain combines TRBV29-1 with TRBJ2-1; 10 bases line up with TRBD2. V gave up 2 bases and J gave up 6 bases; unmatched junction bases: 16. Germline values: CDR1 SQVTM, CDR2 ANQGSEA. The CDR3 spans 18 residues. This CDR3 is CSVEMVRGTSATFNEQFF. CDR3 nucleotide sequence: TGCAGCGTTGAAATGGTTCGAGGGACTAGCGCAACCTTCAATGAGCAGTTCTTC.

The J gene is TRBJ1-2, the V gene TRBV11-2; D not certain. V shed 3 bases and J shed 8 bases, with 13 bases lying between them. The CDR3 runs to 13 residues. Germline V lookup: CDR1 SGHAT, CDR2 FQNNGV. Here the CDR3 DNA reads TGTGCCAGCAGCTTTACGGGGATTCAGGGCTACACCTTC. It yields the protein CASSFTGIQGYTF.

The rearrangement uses TRBV4-3 and TRBJ1-2, with a tentative D call TRBD1 (5 bases). The germline gives CDR1 LGHNA, CDR2 YSLEER. Trimming pared 2 bases from V and 4 bases from J, leaving 20 bases between. This CDR3 is 17 amino acids long. This CDR3 is CASSQTSVSQGVYGYTF. Written as DNA, the CDR3 is TGCGCCAGCAGCCAAACCTCTGTTTCCCAGGGCGTCTATGGCTACACCTTC.

The chain employs TRBV19 and TRBJ2-7, with a possible D match to TRBD1 (5 bases). This CDR3 region has 15 residues. CDR1 is LNHDA and CDR2 is SQIVND in the germline V gene (reference sequence). Between the trimmed V and J ends, which lost 6 bases and 0 bases, there was a span of 15 bases. The DNA for the CDR3 is TGTGCCAGTAGCTTCTCGCCAGGGAACTCCTACGAGCAGTACTTC. Translation: CASSFSPGNSYEQYF.

V is TRBV19 and J is TRBJ1-5; D perhaps matches TRBD1 (5 bases). This CDR3 has 15 residues. The V gene lost 5 bases and the J gene lost 5 bases, with 16 bases spanning the gap. CDR1 LNHDA and CDR2 SQIVND come from the germline V gene (reference sequence). The CDR3 DNA reads TGTGCCAGTAGTTATAGACTCAGGGTTGATCAGCCCCAGCATTTT. Its translation: CASSYRLRVDQPQHF.

The chain is built from TRBV4-2 and TRBJ2-5; 8 positions match TRBD1. V lost 2 bases and J lost 6; bases outside the gene matches: 8. Germline CDR1 LGHNA, CDR2 YNFKEQ. The CDR3 has 15 amino acids. CDR3 region: CASSQSYRQGKTQYF. The CDR3 region has the DNA TGTGCCAGCAGCCAATCCTACCGACAGGGGAAGACCCAGTACTTC.

The rearrangement links TRBV7-9 to TRBJ2-7; D gene unclear. The CDR3 consists of 14 residues. Germline V CDR1 and CDR2: SEHNR, FQNEAQ (reference sequence). V lost 2 bases and J lost 4, with 12 bases in between. DNA for the CDR3: TGTGCCAGCAGCTTAAGTAGTACGGGTTACGAGCAGTACTTC. Its protein is CASSLSSTGYEQYF. Looking up the rest from reference TRBV7-9 and TRBJ2-7 gives the full variable domain: DTGVSQNPRHKITKRGQNVTFRCDPISEHNRLYWYRQTLGQGPEFLTYFQNEAQLEKSRLLSDRFSAERPKGSFSTLEIQRTEQGDSAMYLCASSLSSTGYEQYFGPGTRLTVT.

This rearrangement joins TRBV30 to TRBJ2-3; no reliable D call. V lost 1 base to trimming and J lost 4 bases, with 9 bases between them. The CDR3 extends over 13 amino acids. Germline lookup yields CDR1 GTSNPN and CDR2 SVGIG (reference sequence). CDR3 sequence: CAWSGGSADTQYF. In DNA, the CDR3 is TGTGCCTGGAGTGGAGGTTCCGCAGATACGCAGTATTTT.

This rearrangement joins TRBV11-2 to TRBJ2-2; 10 bases are a match to TRBD2. Germline V gene sequence: CDR1 SGHAT, CDR2 FQNNGV. The CDR3 length is 17 residues. The trim removed 5 bases at V and 2 bases at J, leaving 8 bases unmatched. The CDR3 nucleotides are TGTGCCAGCAGCCCAAAAAGCGGGAGGGGCAACACCGGGGAGCTGTTTTTT. It specifies CASSPKSGRGNTGELFF.

The V call is TRBV15, the J call TRBJ2-2, with 11 bases fitting TRBD2. From germline, CDR1 is LNHNV and CDR2 YYDKDF (reference sequence). This CDR3 is 17 amino acids long. J lost 3 bases, V lost 3 bases, and 6 bases had no gene match. CDR3 region: CATSRTPGLADTGELFF. As DNA, the CDR3 is TGTGCCACCAGCAGGACCCCGGGACTAGCGGACACCGGGGAGCTGTTTTTT.

This chain uses TRBV14 with TRBJ2-5, with no clear D. The V end lost 4 bases, the J end lost 3 bases, and 9 bases lay between the germline ends. CDR1 and CDR2 (germline): SGHDN, FVKESK. The CDR3 has 13 residues. The CDR3 spells CASSPNTKETQYF. DNA for the CDR3: TGTGCCAGCAGCCCCAACACCAAAGAGACCCAGTACTTC.

With regard to this clone: The same CDR3 also results from other DNA sequences found in this sample. The chain uses TRBV28 and TRBJ1-2; 7 nucleotides match TRBD1. Germline assignment: CDR1 MDHEN and CDR2 SYDVKM. The CDR3 has 13 amino acids. The junction had 3 bases not matched to a gene; V was cut back by 6 bases and J by 2 bases. DNA for the CDR3: TGTGCCAGCAGCCTACAGGGGAACTATGGCTACACCTTC. It is translated as CASSLQGNYGYTF.

This clone came up a few times. The J gene is TRBJ1-1, the V gene TRBV10-3; the D gene is possibly TRBD1 (6 bases). The ends were cut back, 2 bases at V and 4 bases at J, with 14 bases in the middle. Germline assignment: CDR1 ENHRY and CDR2 SYGVKD. The CDR3 loop spans 15 amino acids. Here the CDR3 DNA reads TGTGCCATCAGTGAGGCCCGGCTGGGGGCCACTGAAGCTTTCTTT. It encodes CAISEARLGATEAFF.

The chain recombines TRBV5-1 with TRBJ1-2; a weak D match, TRBD1 (5 bases). Between the trimmed V and J ends, which lost 4 bases and 8 bases, there was a span of 15 bases. The CDR3 length is 13 residues. The germline gives CDR1 SGHRS, CDR2 YFSETQ. The CDR3 bases are TGCGCCAGCAGCCCTGGACGGGACTTGGGCTACACCTTC. The encoded protein is CASSPGRDLGYTF.

This chain uses TRBV5-6 with TRBJ2-7, with D possibly matching TRBD2 (7 bases). The length of the CDR3 is 15 residues. Deletions cut 0 bases from V and 0 bases from J, with 10 bases between. The germline gives CDR1 SGHDT, CDR2 YYEEEE. CDR3 in DNA: TGTGCCAGCAGCTTGGCGGGGGGCTTCTCCTACGAGCAGTACTTC. The encoded protein is CASSLAGGFSYEQYF.

V and J are TRBV18 and TRBJ1-2, with 7 bases that match TRBD1. The CDR3 is 16 amino acids. The germline V gene encodes CDR1 KGHSH and CDR2 LQKENI. The V gene end was trimmed by 3 bases and the J gene end by 4 bases; junction bases not matched to a gene: 11. This CDR3 is CASSPTTGRSTYGYTF. The CDR3 DNA sequence: TGTGCCAGCTCACCTACGACAGGGAGATCTACCTATGGCTACACCTTC.

V and J are TRBV6-1 and TRBJ2-7; D possibly corresponds to TRBD1 (6 bases). The germline V and J ends were trimmed by 0 bases and 3 bases, with 18 bases remaining between them. The V gene's germline CDR1 is MNHNS and CDR2 SASEGT. This CDR3 has 17 residues. In nucleotides, the CDR3 is TGTGCCAGCAGTGAAGCGCTTCCGGCAGGGGTCGGCTACGAGCAGTACTTC. This translates into CASSEALPAGVGYEQYF.

The genes are TRBV5-6 and TRBJ1-5; no clear D. Trimming pared 5 bases from V and 6 bases from J, leaving 18 bases between. This CDR3 region has 15 residues. Per germline, CDR1 SGHDT and CDR2 YYEEEE. The CDR3 is CASSKEGISGQPQHF. DNA of the CDR3: TGTGCCAGCAGTAAGGAGGGCATATCAGGTCAGCCCCAGCATTTT.

The chain recombines TRBV29-1 with TRBJ2-7, with D tentatively TRBD2 (5 bases). There are 13 residues in the CDR3. The V gene's germline CDR1 is SQVTM and CDR2 ANQGSEA. Trimming took 0 bases from V and 4 from J, leaving 10 bases between them. In DNA, the CDR3 is TGCAGCGTTGAAGAAGCCTCGGGGTACGAGCAGTACTTC. It encodes CSVEEASGYEQYF.

This rearrangement joins TRBV27 to TRBJ1-1, with D unclear. Trimming left V 2 bases short and J 11 bases short, with 12 bases between. The germline V gene has CDR1 MNHEY and CDR2 SMNVEV (reference sequence). This CDR3 spans 12 amino acids. This CDR3 is CASSLPDSRAFF. In DNA form, the CDR3 reads TGTGCCAGCAGTTTACCGGACTCCAGGGCTTTCTTT.

This clone was recorded only once. The gene calls are TRBV28 and TRBJ1-5; D is unresolved. Trimming pared 3 bases from V and 0 bases from J, leaving 6 bases between. Germline V lookup: CDR1 MDHEN, CDR2 SYDVKM. There are 14 residues in the CDR3. CDR3 coding DNA: TGTGCCAGCAGTTTCTACAGTAGCAATCAGCCCCAGCATTTT. Protein: CASSFYSSNQPQHF.

The chain carries TRBV19 and TRBJ1-5; 9 bases are a match to TRBD1. The CDR3 loop spans 14 amino acids. The J segment lost 4 bases and the V segment lost 4 bases, leaving 2 bases of the junction unmatched. Per germline, CDR1 LNHDA and CDR2 SQIVND (reference sequence). The CDR3 DNA follows: TGTGCCAGTAGTAGGACAGGGGATAATCAGCCCCAGCATTTT. It translates to CASSRTGDNQPQHF.

The chain employs TRBV4-1 and TRBJ2-1, with 8 bases that match TRBD2. CDR3 size: 17 residues. Trimming at V came to 1 base and at J to 4 bases, leaving 9 bases not matched to a gene. Germline CDR1 is MGHRA and CDR2 is YSYEKL. The CDR3 bases are TGCGCCAGCAGCCAAGGGACCGGGCTAGCGGGTTACAATGAGCAGTTCTTC. Amino acid sequence: CASSQGTGLAGYNEQFF.

This chain uses TRBV19 with TRBJ2-1; 8 positions agree with TRBD1. J was trimmed by 8 bases and V by 7 bases; bases with no gene match: 16. The germline CDR1 and CDR2 sequences are LNHDA and SQIVND (reference sequence). This CDR3 has 16 residues. The CDR3, as DNA: TGTGCCAGTAAACCCCTGCGGCAGGGGGCGATCGATGAGCAGTTCTTC. Translation gives CASKPLRQGAIDEQFF.

The sample holds one count of this clone. The V and J genes are TRBV4-3 and TRBJ1-4; the D gene is possibly TRBD1 (6 bases). V was cut by 4 bases and J by 4 bases, with 19 bases left in between. CDR3 size: 17 residues. The germline CDR1 and CDR2 sequences are LGHNA and YSLEER. The DNA for the CDR3 is TGCGCCAGCAGCCCGATCGCCAGGACAGTAAATAATGAAAAACTGTTTTTT. It yields the protein CASSPIARTVNNEKLFF.

This clone was recorded only once. The rearrangement joins TRBV28 to TRBJ1-2; D unresolved. The CDR3 sequence is 14 residues long. The V and J ends lost 3 bases and 2 bases respectively, with 10 bases between them. CDR1 and CDR2 (germline): MDHEN, SYDVKM. The CDR3 here is CASSLGSLNYGYTF. The CDR3, as DNA: TGTGCCAGCAGTTTGGGCAGCTTAAACTATGGCTACACCTTC.

The rearrangement uses TRBV2 and TRBJ2-3; a possible D gene is TRBD2 (6 bases). The CDR3 has 17 amino acids. The germline V gene has CDR1 SNHLY and CDR2 FYNNEI. V was shortened by 6 bases and J by 1 base, with 20 bases between the two germline ends. CDR3: CASRDTDGLLGTDTQYF. DNA for the CDR3: TGTGCCAGCAGAGACACAGACGGACTACTGGGCACAGATACGCAGTATTTT. Full variable domain (missing parts from reference TRBV2 and TRBJ2-3): EPEVTQTPSHQVTQMGQEVILRCVPISNHLYFYWYRQILGQKVEFLVSFYNNEISEKSEIFDDQFSVERPDGSNFTLKIRSTKLEDSAMYFCASRDTDGLLGTDTQYFGPGTRLTVL.

This clone was observed a few times. The rearrangement uses TRBV27 and TRBJ1-1; 7 positions match TRBD1. Germline loops: CDR1 MNHEY, CDR2 SMNVEV (reference sequence). Trimming at V came to 1 base and at J to 1 base, leaving 3 bases not matched to a gene. The CDR3 spans 15 residues. The CDR3 reads CASSLWGQPNTEAFF. The CDR3, as DNA: TGTGCCAGCAGTTTATGGGGACAGCCGAACACTGAAGCTTTCTTT.

The CDR3 protein is CASSRGTGGGSFQGTEAFF. CDR3 nucleotides: TGTGCCAGCAGTCGCGGGACAGGGGGCGGATCGTTCCAGGGCACTGAAGCTTTCTTT. The chain uses TRBV6-6 and TRBJ1-1; TRBD1 aligns across 12 bases. Germline V gives CDR1 MNHNY, CDR2 SVGAGI (reference sequence). With 5 bases clipped from V and 4 bases from J, the junction kept 17 bases outside the gene matches. CDR3 length: 19 residues.